A selection of T cell receptor beta chains follows, all from one sample in a study of blood T cell repertoires in COVID-19. The method was immunoSEQ multiplex PCR; TCRdb's version includes in-frame clones alone and lacks a portion of them. The data contain about 160,000 clones, around 84% of them singletons. The specimen sequenced was peripheral blood. Every receptor here comes from a human donor with acute or convalescent COVID-19. The donor label of this sample is uncertain. Each CDR3 is given with its conserved first and last residue. A D gene is named only where the DNA matches it firmly. Some rows mark clone size as missing; the rest say once, few, many or name a class of expanded clone.

v_call,d_call,clone_size,j_call,cdr3_aa,cdr3_nt
TRBV11-3,-,-,TRBJ1-4,CASRLDHSLGNEKLFF,TGTGCCAGCAGACTAGATCATAGTCTTGGGAATGAAAAACTGTTTTTT
TRBV7-7,TRBD2,-,TRBJ2-2,CASSPGRTGELFF,TGTGCCAGCAGTCCCGGGAGGACTGGGGAGCTGTTTTTT
TRBV7-2,-,-,TRBJ1-1,CASSTRGMNTEAFF,TGTGCCAGCAGCACCCGCGGTATGAACACTGAAGCTTTCTTT
TRBV18,TRBD1,-,TRBJ2-1,CASSPLQGDNEQFF,TGTGCCAGCTCACCTCTCCAGGGGGACAATGAGCAGTTCTTC
TRBV7-3,-,-,TRBJ1-1,CASSSRQNSNTEAFF,TGTGCCAGCAGCTCCCGACAGAATTCTAACACTGAAGCTTTCTTT
TRBV7-2,TRBD2,-,TRBJ2-3,CASSFTSGGSTDTQYF,TGTGCCAGCAGCTTTACTAGCGGGGGGTCCACAGATACGCAGTATTTT
TRBV7-9,-,-,TRBJ1-6,CASSLGTYNSPLHF,TGTGCCAGCAGCTTAGGGACATATAATTCACCCCTCCACTTT
TRBV5-5,-,-,TRBJ1-1,CASSLYVNTEAFF,TGTGCCAGCAGCTTGTATGTGAACACTGAAGCTTTCTTT
TRBV7-2,-,-,TRBJ1-2,CASSPGQYGYTF,TGTGCCAGCAGCCCCGGACAGTATGGCTACACCTTC
TRBV5-1,TRBD1,-,TRBJ1-1,CASSSQGANTEAFF,TGCGCCAGCAGCTCGCAGGGGGCGAACACTGAAGCTTTCTTT
TRBV5-8,-,-,TRBJ1-3,CASSFRRVKGNTIYF,TGTGCCAGCAGCTTTAGACGGGTAAAGGGAAACACCATATATTTT
TRBV18,-,-,TRBJ1-6,CASSPAGGPLHF,TGTGCCAGCTCCCCCGCCGGGGGACCCCTCCACTTT
TRBV2,TRBD1,-,TRBJ1-5,CASSAQQGKDQPQHF,TGTGCCAGCAGTGCCCAACAGGGGAAGGATCAGCCCCAGCATTTT
TRBV18,TRBD1,-,TRBJ1-3,CASSPRDSGNTIYF,TGTGCCAGCTCCCCAAGGGACAGCGGAAACACCATATATTTT
TRBV3-1/TRBV3-2,-,-,TRBJ2-5,CASSQNPGGIGTQYF,TGTGCCAGCAGCCAAAATCCTGGCGGTATAGGGACCCAGTACTTC
TRBV7-9,TRBD1,-,TRBJ1-5,CASSLGQAYQPQHF,TGTGCCAGCAGCCTCGGACAGGCGTATCAGCCCCAGCATTTT
TRBV30,-,-,TRBJ1-5,CAWSRGVRQPQHF,TGTGCCTGGAGCCGGGGAGTTCGTCAGCCCCAGCATTTT
TRBV4-1,-,-,TRBJ1-3,CASSPGLLSGNTIYF,TGCGCCAGCAGCCCGGGACTCCTCTCTGGAAACACCATATATTTT
TRBV7-2,-,-,TRBJ1-5,CASSLGSVYNQPQHF,TGTGCCAGCAGCTTAGGATCAGTTTACAATCAGCCCCAGCATTTT
TRBV19,-,-,TRBJ1-5,CASSITGLNQPQHF,TGTGCCAGTAGTATAACTGGGCTCAATCAGCCCCAGCATTTT
TRBV11-3,-,once,TRBJ2-2,CASRQSRGTGELFF,TGTGCCAGCAGACAAAGCAGGGGAACCGGGGAGCTGTTTTTT
TRBV5-1,-,-,TRBJ1-1,CASSLREGLTEAFF,TGCGCCAGCAGCTTACGGGAGGGACTCACTGAAGCTTTCTTT
TRBV19,TRBD1,-,TRBJ1-4,CASSVAGGNEKLFF,TGTGCCAGTAGTGTGGCAGGGGGTAATGAAAAACTGTTTTTT
TRBV7-3,TRBD1,once,TRBJ2-7,CASSPGQGPYEQYF,TGTGCCAGCTCGCCCGGACAGGGACCCTACGAGCAGTACTTC
TRBV11-3,-,-,TRBJ1-2,CASSAPGAGGPYGYTF,TGTGCCAGCAGCGCCCCGGGCGCAGGAGGTCCCTATGGCTACACCTTC
TRBV7-9,-,-,TRBJ1-2,CASSTGVPANYGYTF,TGTGCCAGCAGCACAGGAGTCCCCGCTAACTATGGCTACACCTTC
TRBV7-7,-,-,TRBJ1-4,CASSKSTPREGATNEKLFF,TGTGCCAGCAGCAAATCAACCCCCCGTGAAGGGGCAACTAATGAAAAACTGTTTTTT
TRBV14,-,once,TRBJ2-4,CASSQEWGQGSSSKNIQYF,TGTGCCAGCAGCCAAGAATGGGGGCAGGGGAGTAGTTCCAAAAACATTCAGTACTTC
TRBV18,TRBD1,-,TRBJ1-5,CASSPGDREHF,TGTGCCAGCTCACCAGGTGACAGGGAGCATTTT
TRBV18,TRBD1,few,TRBJ1-1,CASSPQKRQGWDTEAFF,TGTGCCAGCTCACCACAAAAGCGACAGGGTTGGGACACTGAAGCTTTCTTT
TRBV30,-,-,TRBJ2-1,CAWRDYPVAANNEQFF,TGTGCCTGGAGGGACTACCCGGTGGCAGCCAACAATGAGCAGTTCTTC
TRBV28,-,-,TRBJ1-1,CASSLVNPPGAFF,TGTGCCAGCAGTCTAGTAAATCCGCCGGGAGCTTTCTTT
TRBV6-6,-,-,TRBJ2-3,CASSYGSNTDTQYF,TGTGCCAGCAGTTACGGCAGTAACACAGATACGCAGTATTTT
TRBV18,-,once,TRBJ1-1,CASSPLAMDGGTEAFF,TGTGCCAGCTCACCCTTAGCGATGGATGGAGGCACTGAAGCTTTCTTT
TRBV19,-,-,TRBJ1-1,CASSIGSGTPNTEAFF,TGTGCCAGTAGTATTGGGTCCGGGACACCTAACACTGAAGCTTTCTTT
TRBV5-6,TRBD1,-,TRBJ2-1,CASAGTGASNEQFF,TGTGCCAGCGCCGGGACAGGGGCCTCAAATGAGCAGTTCTTC
TRBV18,-,-,TRBJ2-5,CASSPAGAYGGTQYF,TGTGCCAGCTCACCAGCAGGGGCGTACGGAGGTACCCAGTACTTC
TRBV10-3,-,few,TRBJ2-7,CAISESRRGGSYEQYF,TGTGCCATCAGTGAGTCGAGGAGGGGGGGCTCCTACGAGCAGTACTTC
TRBV19,-,-,TRBJ1-6,CASTPSSYNSPLHF,TGTGCCAGTACCCCGAGCTCCTATAATTCACCCCTCCACTTT
TRBV18,TRBD1,once,TRBJ1-5,CASSREGARGNQPQHF,TGTGCCAGCTCACGTGAGGGGGCTAGGGGCAATCAGCCCCAGCATTTT
TRBV7-3,TRBD1,-,TRBJ1-2,CASSLDRVGYTF,TGTGCCAGCAGCCTGGACAGGGTTGGCTACACCTTC
TRBV5-5,-,-,TRBJ1-5,CASSLRQGSNQPQHF,TGTGCCAGCAGCTTGAGGCAGGGGAGCAATCAGCCCCAGCATTTT
TRBV19,-,-,TRBJ1-1,CATKENLNTEAFF,TGTGCCACCAAAGAAAACCTAAACACTGAAGCTTTCTTT
TRBV6-5,-,few,TRBJ1-5,CASSFLNQPQHF,TGTGCCAGCAGTTTCCTTAATCAGCCCCAGCATTTT
TRBV28,-,-,TRBJ1-5,CASSPTASGNQPQHF,TGTGCCAGCAGCCCAACAGCCTCGGGCAATCAGCCCCAGCATTTT
TRBV5-4,-,-,TRBJ1-2,CASSPSFNYGYTF,TGTGCCAGCAGCCCGAGCTTTAACTATGGCTACACCTTC